These 28 T cell receptor beta chains came from one sample sequenced in a study of regulatory T cells in long-lasting Graves disease (dated by TCRdb to the early 2020s). Libraries were made using multiplex PCR. The sequencer was an Illumina HiSeq 4000. To build TCR beta libraries, CDR3 regions were amplified by Arm-PCR using iRepertoire HTBI primers. TCRdb cleaned the public reads at Q25 with fastp, built clones with MiXCR and kept in-frame beta chains. Rows merge per CDR3 protein into single entries with the most common DNA and genes. The sample table holds around 480,000 distinct CDR3 sequences, of which roughly 16% were seen once. Around a quarter of the sample is held by the ten biggest clonotypes. Sample time point, as interpreted from the label and publication: newly diagnosed GD, antithyroid drugs for less than 3 months. For both TCR sequencing and RNA sequencing, RNA was extracted from PBMCs using TRIzol.

The same sample was also used in a study of T cells in Graves' hyperthyroidism and ophthalmopathy.

Sequenced material: peripheral blood mononuclear cells (PBMCs), taken at new diagnosis, from a patient treated with antithyroid drugs. The source of these receptors is a woman aged 35-60 years with Graves disease. Donor details come from another sample of the same person, matched by shared clones.

The sample holds many counts of this clonotype. V gene TRBV3-1 combines with J gene TRBJ2-1; unclear D gene. Between the trimmed V and J ends, which lost 4 bases and 5 bases, there was a span of 24 bases. The CDR3 loop spans 18 amino acids. CDR1 and CDR2 from the germline V gene are LGHDT and YNNKEL (reference sequence). The CDR3 spells CASSRTYPKDTKDNEQFF. CDR3 in DNA: TGTGCCAGCAGCCGCACATACCCTAAAGATACCAAGGACAATGAGCAGTTCTTC.

This clonotype was seen many times. This rearrangement joins TRBV7-2 to TRBJ2-7; TRBD2 might be the D (7 bases). From germline, CDR1 is SGHTA and CDR2 FQGNSA. V lost 5 bases and J lost 3, with 14 bases in between. This CDR3 comprises 14 residues. The CDR3 here is CASSRGGGIYEQYF. CDR3 in DNA: TGTGCCAGCAGCAGGGGGGGAGGCATCTACGAGCAGTACTTC.

This clonotype was counted a few times. The J gene is TRBJ2-7, the V gene TRBV20-1; the D gene could be TRBD1 or TRBD2 (5 bases each). The germline V gene has CDR1 DFQATT and CDR2 SNEGSKA (reference sequence). The V end was cut by 5 bases, the J end by 0 bases, with 14 bases between. This CDR3 has 14 amino acids. CDR3 residues: CSAPTGTDSYEQYF. The CDR3 nucleotides are TGCAGTGCTCCAACCGGGACCGACTCCTACGAGCAGTACTTC.

In this sample, this clonotype turned up many times. The J gene is TRBJ1-1, the V gene TRBV7-9; 8 nucleotides align to TRBD1. V lost 6 bases and J lost 5; bases outside the gene matches: 8. This CDR3 is built from 14 residues. Germline values: CDR1 SEHNR, CDR2 FQNEAQ (reference sequence). CDR3 amino acids: CASSVQGANTEAFF. The CDR3 bases are TGTGCCAGCAGTGTGCAGGGGGCGAATACTGAAGCTTTCTTT. Based on the CDR3 plus reference TRBV7-9 and TRBJ1-1, the full variable domain is DTGVSQNPRHKITKRGQNVTFRCDPISEHNRLYWYRQTLGQGPEFLTYFQNEAQLEKSRLLSDRFSAERPKGSFSTLEIQRTEQGDSAMYLCASSVQGANTEAFFGQGTRLTVV.

This clonotype was observed a few times. This rearrangement joins TRBV7-2 to TRBJ2-5, with unresolved D. V lost 0 bases, J lost 5 bases, and 13 bases lay in between. The CDR3 spans 15 residues. The germline V gene has CDR1 SGHTA and CDR2 FQGNSA. The DNA of the CDR3 is TGTGCCAGCAGCTTAGCGTCCCAAGCGACGGAGACCCAGTACTTC. This codes for CASSLASQATETQYF.

This clonotype has more than one count but fewer than ten. The gene calls are TRBV7-9 and TRBJ2-5, with 7 positions matching TRBD1. Germline CDR1 is SEHNR and CDR2 is FQNEAQ (reference sequence). The length of the CDR3 is 15 residues. After removal of 4 bases from V and 2 bases from J, the junction contained 7 bases not matched to a gene. This chain's CDR3 is CASSSRPGQQETQYF. The DNA of the CDR3 is TGTGCCAGCAGCTCAAGACCGGGACAGCAAGAGACCCAGTACTTC.

The genes are TRBV3-1 and TRBJ2-5; 9 bases are shared with TRBD2. V shed 1 base, J shed 5 bases, and the junction held 2 bases outside the gene matches. The CDR3 covers 14 residues. Germline V gene lookup returns CDR1 LGHDT and CDR2 YNNKEL (reference sequence). The CDR3 DNA reads as TGTGCCAGCAGCCAAGCTAGCGGGGCCGAGACCCAGTACTTC. Its protein is CASSQASGAETQYF.

This clonotype was seen a few times. The gene calls are TRBV7-2 and TRBJ1-2, with D perhaps matching TRBD1 (6 bases). From germline, CDR1 is SGHTA and CDR2 FQGNSA. CDR3 size: 14 residues. V lost 7 bases to trimming and J lost 3 bases, with 15 bases between them. The CDR3 DNA is TGTGCCAGCATGCGGAGGGGGGGATACTATGGCTACACCTTC. It codes for CASMRRGGYYGYTF.

This clonotype was detected ten times or more. V and J are TRBV12-3 or TRBV12-4 and TRBJ1-1; no reliable D call. The ends were cut back, 6 bases at V and 6 bases at J, with 20 bases in the middle. The CDR3 extends over 15 amino acids. The CDR3: CASRTSDGFNPEAFF. Written as DNA, the CDR3 is TGTGCCAGCAGGACTAGCGACGGCTTTAATCCTGAAGCTTTCTTT.

V and J are TRBV4-1 and TRBJ2-7, with TRBD1 identical over 10 bases. V trimming: 0 bases; J trimming: 6 bases; junction bases outside the gene matches: 5. The length of the CDR3 is 15 residues. Per the germline V gene, CDR1 is MGHRA and CDR2 is YSYEKL. Here the CDR3 DNA reads TGCGCCAGCAGCCAAGATAGGACAGGGGGTGGCGAGCAGTACTTC. It translates to CASSQDRTGGGEQYF.

This clonotype was counted many times. The CDR3 reads CASRSPGRINEKLFF. CDR3 DNA sequence: TGTGCCAGCAGGTCACCGGGACGGATTAATGAAAAACTGTTTTTT. The chain joins TRBV28 to TRBJ1-4; D perhaps matches TRBD1 (5 bases). The V end lost 6 bases, the J end lost 4 bases, and 15 bases lay between the germline ends. CDR1 is MDHEN, CDR2 SYDVKM, per germline. The CDR3 totals 15 residues.

This clonotype has ten or more counts. This chain links TRBV4-1 with TRBJ2-3, with D perhaps TRBD1 or TRBD2 (5 bases each). Germline V CDR1 and CDR2: MGHRA, YSYEKL. This CDR3 has 15 amino acids. Between the trimmed V and J ends, which lost 1 base and 1 base, there was a span of 9 bases. CDR3 sequence: CASSQGQGGTDTQYF. The CDR3 DNA reads as TGCGCCAGCAGCCAAGGGCAGGGAGGCACAGATACGCAGTATTTT.

Many counts were recorded for this clonotype. The CDR3 spells CASSTRQGMNTEAFF. CDR3 nucleotides: TGTGCCAGCAGCACTAGACAGGGGATGAACACTGAAGCTTTCTTT. The rearrangement links TRBV7-2 to TRBJ1-1, with 8 bases fitting TRBD1. CDR1 and CDR2 (germline): SGHTA, FQGNSA. Trimming removed 5 bases from V and 0 bases from J; junction bases left unmatched: 5. The CDR3 contains 15 residues.

This clonotype was observed many times. The V call is TRBV6-1, the J call TRBJ1-6, with D tentatively TRBD1 (6 bases). Trimming removed 5 bases from V and 7 bases from J, with 12 bases in between. Germline CDR1 is MNHNS and CDR2 is SASEGT. CDR3 length equals 14 residues. For the CDR3, the DNA is TGTGCCAGCAGTCCGGGACACGGGAATTCACCCCTCCACTTT. This encodes CASSPGHGNSPLHF.

This clonotype was counted ten times or more. This chain links TRBV6-1 with TRBJ1-1; tentative D call: TRBD1 (5 bases). Trimming took off 5 bases at V and 1 base at J, with 11 bases between the two ends. Germline V gene lookup returns CDR1 MNHNS and CDR2 SASEGT. The CDR3 sequence is 14 residues long. The CDR3 reads CASSLTTENTEAFF. The CDR3 DNA reads as TGTGCCAGCAGTCTAACGACAGAGAACACTGAAGCTTTCTTT.

The V gene is TRBV25-1, the J gene TRBJ2-1; D is possibly TRBD1 or TRBD2 (5 bases each). The CDR3 loop spans 14 amino acids. The ends were cut back, 4 bases at V and 8 bases at J, with 15 bases in the middle. CDR1 is MGHDK, CDR2 SYGVNS, per germline. The CDR3: CASSVDEGSDEQFF. The CDR3, as DNA: TGTGCCAGCAGTGTGGACGAGGGGAGCGATGAGCAGTTCTTC. Filled out from reference TRBV25-1 and TRBJ2-1, the complete variable domain reads EADIYQTPRYLVIGTGKKITLECSQTMGHDKMYWYQQDPGMELHLIHYSYGVNSTEKGDLSSESTVSRIRTEHFPLTLESARPSHTSQYLCASSVDEGSDEQFFGPGTRLTVL.

The J gene is TRBJ1-4, the V gene TRBV5-4; the match to TRBD1 covers 11 bases. This CDR3 region has 15 residues. Unmatched junction bases numbered 7, after V lost 4 bases and J lost 8 bases. Germline CDR1 and CDR2: SGHNT and YYREEE (reference sequence). The chain's CDR3 is CASSMSGTGGEKLFF. The CDR3 coding sequence is TGTGCCAGCAGCATGTCCGGGACAGGGGGAGAAAAACTGTTTTTT.

This clonotype was counted ten times or more. The rearrangement joins TRBV30 to TRBJ2-3; 9 nucleotides agree with TRBD2. The V gene's germline CDR1 is GTSNPN and CDR2 SVGIG (reference sequence). This CDR3 has 15 residues. V trimming: 3 bases; J trimming: 1 base; junction bases outside the gene matches: 5. The CDR3 DNA reads as TGTGCCTGGAGGAAAGCGGGGGGAGGCACAGATACGCAGTATTTT. As protein: CAWRKAGGGTDTQYF. The full variable domain, in which reference TRBV30 and TRBJ2-3 provide the parts outside the CDR3, is SQTIHQWPATLVQPVGSPLSLECTVEGTSNPNLYWYRQAAGRGLQLLFYSVGIGQISSEVPQNLSASRPQDRQFILSSKKLLLSDSGFYLCAWRKAGGGTDTQYFGPGTRLTVL.

The rearrangement uses TRBV5-6 and TRBJ2-1; TRBD1 agrees at 7 bases. Germline V CDR1 and CDR2: SGHDT, YYEEEE. The CDR3 is 13 amino acids. The V segment lost 2 bases and the J segment 14 bases; nucleotides outside the gene matches: 10. CDR3 region: CASSFSQGSREFF. The CDR3 coding sequence is TGTGCCAGCAGCTTTTCACAGGGGAGTAGGGAGTTCTTC.

V is TRBV12-3 or TRBV12-4 and J is TRBJ2-4, with TRBD2 matching 8 bases. The length of the CDR3 is 14 residues. V was clipped by 4 bases and J by 13 bases; unmatched bases: 12. CDR3 sequence (DNA): TGTGCCAGCAGTTGGGACGGGGGGGCCTTAGTCCAGTACTTC. Translation: CASSWDGGALVQYF.

The gene calls are TRBV7-2 and TRBJ2-7; no clear D. Trimming removed 1 base at V and 6 bases at J, with 10 bases between. The CDR3 has 13 residues. Germline V lookup: CDR1 SGHTA, CDR2 FQGNSA. The CDR3 coding sequence is TGTGCCAGCAGCTTAGATCCGGAGATCGAGCAGTACTTC. This encodes CASSLDPEIEQYF.

This clonotype was recorded at least ten times. The chain uses TRBV4-1 and TRBJ2-1; 8 nucleotides agree with TRBD1. Germline CDR1 reads MGHRA; CDR2 reads YSYEKL. J gave up 10 bases and V 0 bases, and 17 bases lay outside the gene matches. The CDR3 loop spans 18 amino acids. CDR3 in DNA: TGCGCCAGCAGCCAAGATTGGGCAGGGGGCGTGGGGAGTTACGAGCAGTTCTTC. Amino acid sequence: CASSQDWAGGVGSYEQFF.

This clonotype was counted at least ten times. This sequence joins TRBV3-1 and TRBJ1-1, with no clear D. Deletions cut 1 base from V and 7 bases from J, with 10 bases between. Germline assignment: CDR1 LGHDT and CDR2 YNNKEL (reference sequence). The CDR3 loop spans 13 amino acids. The chain's CDR3 is CASSQVSIGEAFF. The CDR3 DNA reads as TGTGCCAGCAGCCAAGTATCCATTGGTGAAGCTTTCTTT.

Of note for this clonotype: Being one base from a much bigger clone, this may be a read error. The chain uses TRBV5-1 and TRBJ1-2; D perhaps matches TRBD1 (5 bases). The CDR3 has 14 residues. Germline CDR1 is SGHRS and CDR2 is YFSETQ. The DNA of the CDR3 is TGCGCCAGCAGCTTGGGACAGCCTAACTATGGCTGCACCTTC. It encodes CASSLGQPNYGCTF.

The table lists this clonotype with a few counts. J is TRBJ2-3 and V is TRBV19; 9 positions agree with TRBD1. Per the germline V gene, CDR1 is LNHDA and CDR2 is SQIVND (reference sequence). The CDR3 sequence is 15 residues long. With V trimmed by 4 bases and J by 2 bases, 4 bases remained unmatched. CDR3 in amino acids: CASSKDRGLTDTQYF. DNA for the CDR3: TGTGCCAGTAGTAAGGACAGGGGACTCACAGATACGCAGTATTTT.

The chain has TRBV6-2 or TRBV6-3 and TRBJ1-3; D perhaps matches TRBD1 (5 bases). Per germline, CDR1 MNHEY and CDR2 SVGEGT. The CDR3 has 18 amino acids. Trimming removed 0 bases at V and 1 base at J, with 16 bases between. The CDR3 spells CASSYSGQTDRSGNTIYF. DNA of the CDR3: TGTGCCAGCAGTTACTCGGGGCAGACAGACCGGTCTGGAAACACCATATATTTT.

This clonotype was observed many times. V is TRBV7-9 and J is TRBJ1-2, with D perhaps TRBD1 (5 bases). V lost 4 bases, J lost 4 bases, and 10 bases lay in between. Germline V gives CDR1 SEHNR, CDR2 FQNEAQ (reference sequence). The CDR3 runs to 13 residues. CDR3 bases: TGTGCCAGCAGCTACGACAGCAGCTATGGCTACACCTTC. Its protein product is CASSYDSSYGYTF.

In its sample, this clonotype was seen a few times. The J gene is TRBJ1-1, the V gene TRBV7-2, with TRBD1 matching over 11 bases. The CDR3 spans 15 residues. V lost 5 bases, J lost 4 bases, and 6 bases stayed unmatched. Germline V lookup: CDR1 SGHTA, CDR2 FQGNSA. The DNA for the CDR3 is TGTGCCAGCAGCCCGGGACAGGGGGGGACCACTGAAGCTTTCTTT. Encoded protein: CASSPGQGGTTEAFF.